The clone carrying this T cell receptor (beta chain) has a count of ten or more. The sample is drawn from a study of control samples from healthy donors and cancer patients. Using immunoSEQ multiplex PCR, the repertoire was profiled, and TCRdb retains in-frame clones only, with some absent. The sample carries some 70,000 clones, over 80% recorded once. The V end was cut by 1 base, the J end by 3 bases, with 13 bases between. The CDR3 contains 15 residues. CDR1 and CDR2 (germline): MNHEY, SVGAGI. The sequence came from a man in his sixties in good health. The material sequenced was blood. The chain joins TRBV6-5 to TRBJ2-7; D gene unclear. The CDR3 is CASSYFGGTYYEQYF. CDR3 sequence (DNA): TGTGCCAGCAGTTACTTCGGTGGAACCTACTACGAGCAGTACTTC.